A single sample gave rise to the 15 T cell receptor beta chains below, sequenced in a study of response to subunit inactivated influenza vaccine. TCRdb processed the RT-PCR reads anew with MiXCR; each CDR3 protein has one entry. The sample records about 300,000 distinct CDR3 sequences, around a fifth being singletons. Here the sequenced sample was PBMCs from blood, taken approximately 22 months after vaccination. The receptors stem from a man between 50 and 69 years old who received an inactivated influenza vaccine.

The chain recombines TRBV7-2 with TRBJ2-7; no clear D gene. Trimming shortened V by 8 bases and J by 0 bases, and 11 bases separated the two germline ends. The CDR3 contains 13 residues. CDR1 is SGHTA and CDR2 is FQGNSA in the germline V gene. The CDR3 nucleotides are TGTGCCAGCGGGTTCGGCAACTCCTACGAGCAGTACTTC. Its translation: CASGFGNSYEQYF.

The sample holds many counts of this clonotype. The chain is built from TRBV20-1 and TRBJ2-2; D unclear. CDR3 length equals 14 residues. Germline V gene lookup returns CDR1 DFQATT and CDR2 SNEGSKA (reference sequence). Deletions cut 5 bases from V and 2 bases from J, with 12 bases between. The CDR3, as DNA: TGCAGTGCTCGACTCCGACAAAACACCGGGGAGCTGTTTTTT. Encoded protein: CSARLRQNTGELFF.

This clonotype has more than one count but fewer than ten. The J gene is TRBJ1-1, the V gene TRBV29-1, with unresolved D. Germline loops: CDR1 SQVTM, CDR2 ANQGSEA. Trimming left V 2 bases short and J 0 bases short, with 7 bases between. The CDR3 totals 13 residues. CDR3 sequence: CSVEKRMNTEAFF. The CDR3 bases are TGCAGCGTTGAAAAGAGGATGAACACTGAAGCTTTCTTT.

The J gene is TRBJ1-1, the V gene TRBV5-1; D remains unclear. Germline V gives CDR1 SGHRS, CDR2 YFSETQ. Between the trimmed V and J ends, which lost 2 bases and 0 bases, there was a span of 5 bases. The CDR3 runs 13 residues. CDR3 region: CASSLEMNTEAFF. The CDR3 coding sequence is TGCGCCAGCAGCTTAGAGATGAACACTGAAGCTTTCTTT.

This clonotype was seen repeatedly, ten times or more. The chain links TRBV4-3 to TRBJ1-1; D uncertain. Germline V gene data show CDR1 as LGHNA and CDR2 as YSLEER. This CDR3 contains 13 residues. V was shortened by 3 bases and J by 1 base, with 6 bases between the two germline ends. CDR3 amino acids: CASSHTRNTEAFF. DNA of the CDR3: TGCGCCAGCAGCCACACCAGGAACACTGAAGCTTTCTTT.

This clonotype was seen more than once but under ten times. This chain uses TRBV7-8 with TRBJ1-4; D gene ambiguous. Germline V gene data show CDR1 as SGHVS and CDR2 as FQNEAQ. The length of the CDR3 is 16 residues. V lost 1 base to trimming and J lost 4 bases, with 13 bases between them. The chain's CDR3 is CASSLVFRKFNEKLFF. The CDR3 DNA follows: TGTGCCAGCAGCTTAGTTTTCAGGAAGTTTAATGAAAAACTGTTTTTT.

The CDR3 loop is CASSSGTGATEAFF. The CDR3 nucleotides are TGCGCCAGCAGCTCGGGCACAGGGGCGACTGAAGCTTTCTTT. The genes are TRBV5-1 and TRBJ1-1, with TRBD1 identical over 7 bases. V trimming: 3 bases; J trimming: 5 bases; junction bases outside the gene matches: 7. Germline CDR1 is SGHRS and CDR2 is YFSETQ. The CDR3 totals 14 residues.

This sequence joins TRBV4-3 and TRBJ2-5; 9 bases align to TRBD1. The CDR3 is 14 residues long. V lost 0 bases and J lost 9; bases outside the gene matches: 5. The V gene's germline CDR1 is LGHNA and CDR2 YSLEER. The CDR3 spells CASSQERDRAAQYF. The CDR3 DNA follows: TGCGCCAGCAGCCAAGAACGGGACAGGGCGGCCCAGTACTTC.

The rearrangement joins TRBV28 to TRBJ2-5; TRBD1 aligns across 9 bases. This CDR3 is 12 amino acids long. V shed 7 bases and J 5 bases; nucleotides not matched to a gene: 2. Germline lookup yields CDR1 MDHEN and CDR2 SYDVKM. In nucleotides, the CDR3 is TGTGCCAGCAAGGGGACAGGGGAGACCCAGTACTTC. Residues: CASKGTGETQYF.

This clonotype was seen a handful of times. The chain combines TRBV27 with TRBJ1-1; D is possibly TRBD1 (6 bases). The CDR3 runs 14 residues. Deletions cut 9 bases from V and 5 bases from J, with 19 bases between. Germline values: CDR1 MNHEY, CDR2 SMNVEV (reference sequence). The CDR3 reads CASIRTAIGTEAFF. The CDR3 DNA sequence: TGTGCCAGTATAAGGACAGCTATAGGGACTGAAGCTTTCTTT.

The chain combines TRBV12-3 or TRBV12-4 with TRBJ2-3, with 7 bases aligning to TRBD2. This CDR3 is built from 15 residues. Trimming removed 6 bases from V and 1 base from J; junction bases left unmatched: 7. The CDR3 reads CASSPWAGGTDTQYF. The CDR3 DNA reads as TGTGCCAGCAGCCCATGGGCGGGGGGCACAGATACGCAGTATTTT.

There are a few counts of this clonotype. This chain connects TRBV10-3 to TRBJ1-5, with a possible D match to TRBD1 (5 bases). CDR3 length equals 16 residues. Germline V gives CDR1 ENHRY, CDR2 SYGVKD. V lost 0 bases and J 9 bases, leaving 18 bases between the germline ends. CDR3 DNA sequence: TGTGCCATCAGTGAGTCTATGTCGGCTCTGGGACGGCCCCAGCATTTT. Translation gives CAISESMSALGRPQHF.

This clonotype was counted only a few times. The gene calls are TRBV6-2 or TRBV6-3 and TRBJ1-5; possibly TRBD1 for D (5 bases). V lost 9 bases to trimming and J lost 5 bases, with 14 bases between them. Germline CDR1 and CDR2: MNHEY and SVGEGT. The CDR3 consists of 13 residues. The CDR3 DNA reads TGTGCCAGTGCTCCGGGGGTTTATCAGCCCCAGCATTTT. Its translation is CASAPGVYQPQHF.

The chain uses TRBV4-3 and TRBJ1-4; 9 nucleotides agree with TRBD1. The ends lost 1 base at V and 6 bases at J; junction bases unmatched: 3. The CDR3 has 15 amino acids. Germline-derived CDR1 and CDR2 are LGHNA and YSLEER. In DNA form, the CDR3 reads TGCGCCAGCAGCCAAGGGACAGGGGTGGATGAAAAACTGTTTTTT. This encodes CASSQGTGVDEKLFF.

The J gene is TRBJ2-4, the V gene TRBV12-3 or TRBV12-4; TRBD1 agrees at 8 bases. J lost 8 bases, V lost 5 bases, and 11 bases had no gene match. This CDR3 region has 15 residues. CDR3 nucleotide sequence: TGTGCCAGCAGTCCCGCAATCCGACAGGGGTACATTCAGTACTTC. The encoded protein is CASSPAIRQGYIQYF.